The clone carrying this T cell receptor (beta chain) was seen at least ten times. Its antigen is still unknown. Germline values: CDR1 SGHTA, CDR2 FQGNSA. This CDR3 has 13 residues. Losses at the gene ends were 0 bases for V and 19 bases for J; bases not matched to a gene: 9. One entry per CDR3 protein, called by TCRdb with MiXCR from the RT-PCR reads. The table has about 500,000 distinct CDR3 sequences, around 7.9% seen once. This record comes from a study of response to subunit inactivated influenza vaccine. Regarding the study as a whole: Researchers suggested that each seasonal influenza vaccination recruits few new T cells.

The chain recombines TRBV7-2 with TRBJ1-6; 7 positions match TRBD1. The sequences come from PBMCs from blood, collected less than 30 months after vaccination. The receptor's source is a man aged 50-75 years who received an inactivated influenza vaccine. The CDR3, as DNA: TGTGCCAGCAGCTTAGCGGGCGGGGACAGCTTACACTTT. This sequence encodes CASSLAGGDSLHF.